This T cell receptor (beta chain) stems from a study of blood T cell repertoires in COVID-19. Sequenced by immunoSEQ multiplex PCR; TCRdb stores in-frame clones only, minus some. The data hold 60,000 to 75,000 clones, with about 86% observed a single time. Germline CDR1 is SNHLY and CDR2 is FYNNEI. Between the trimmed V and J ends, which lost 3 bases and 0 bases, there was a span of 9 bases. The CDR3 spans 16 residues. The chain couples TRBV2 to TRBJ2-6; TRBD1 is a possible D gene (5 bases). This TCR derives from a human donor in a cohort sampled during active COVID-19. Sequenced input: peripheral blood. This CDR3 reads CASSESRVSGANVLTF. The CDR3 DNA reads as TGTGCCAGCAGTGAGAGCAGGGTCTCTGGGGCCAACGTCCTGACTTTC.